This T cell receptor (beta chain) stems from a study of cytomegalovirus exposure and HLA in healthy donors. As concerns this clone: What it binds is not known.

Study observations and caveats: Confirmation in vitro established that a few CMV-associated chains were specific for CMV antigens. Most TCR sequences were uncommon, yet certain public TCRs appeared in many donors. The study listed some 160 cytomegalovirus-associated TCR beta chains.

Profiled with immunoSEQ multiplex PCR; TCRdb holds only in-frame clones, not every one. The repertoire has roughly 100,000 clones, less than 90% of them found once; the top ten carry 1.8%. The V and J ends lost 5 bases and 3 bases, in that order; junction bases with no gene match: 11. Looked up from germline, CDR1 is SGHRS and CDR2 is YFSETQ. This CDR3 has 18 amino acids. The source material was PBMCs. The source of this sequence is a woman under 30 in good health and CMV-seropositive. The chain recombines TRBV5-1 with TRBJ2-6, with TRBD1 identical over 10 bases. The CDR3 protein is CASRSTGGNLYGANVLTF. The CDR3 DNA reads as TGCGCCAGCAGGTCGACAGGGGGCAATTTGTATGGGGCCAACGTCCTGACTTTC.